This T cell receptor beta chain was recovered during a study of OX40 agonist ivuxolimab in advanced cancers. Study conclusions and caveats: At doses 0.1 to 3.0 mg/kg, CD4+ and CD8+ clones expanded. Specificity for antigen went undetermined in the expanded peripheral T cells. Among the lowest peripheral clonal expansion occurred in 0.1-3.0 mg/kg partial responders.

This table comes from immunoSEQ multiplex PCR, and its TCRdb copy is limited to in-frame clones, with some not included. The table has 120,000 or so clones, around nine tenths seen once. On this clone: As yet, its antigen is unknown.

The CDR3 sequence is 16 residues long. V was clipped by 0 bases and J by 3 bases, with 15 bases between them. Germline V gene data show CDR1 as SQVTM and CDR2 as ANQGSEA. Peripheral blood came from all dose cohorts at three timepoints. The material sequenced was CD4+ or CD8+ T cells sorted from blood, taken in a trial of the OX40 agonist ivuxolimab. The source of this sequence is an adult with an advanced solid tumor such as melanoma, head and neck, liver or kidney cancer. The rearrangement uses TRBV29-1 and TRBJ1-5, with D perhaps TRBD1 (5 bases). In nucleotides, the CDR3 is TGCAGCGTTGAAGACCACTACGACAGTTACAATCAGCCCCAGCATTTT. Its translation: CSVEDHYDSYNQPQHF.